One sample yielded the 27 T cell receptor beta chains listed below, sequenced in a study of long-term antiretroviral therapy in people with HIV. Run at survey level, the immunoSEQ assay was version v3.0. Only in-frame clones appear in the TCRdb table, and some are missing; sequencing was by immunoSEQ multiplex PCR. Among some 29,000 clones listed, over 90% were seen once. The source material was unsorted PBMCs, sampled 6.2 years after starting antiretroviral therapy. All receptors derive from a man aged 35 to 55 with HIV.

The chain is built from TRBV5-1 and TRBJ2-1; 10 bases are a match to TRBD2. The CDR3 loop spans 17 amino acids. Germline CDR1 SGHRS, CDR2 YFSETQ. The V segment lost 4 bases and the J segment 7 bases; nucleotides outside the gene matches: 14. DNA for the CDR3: TGCGCCAGCAGCCCATTGACTAGCGGGCTTATAGGGAATGAGCAGTTCTTC. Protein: CASSPLTSGLIGNEQFF. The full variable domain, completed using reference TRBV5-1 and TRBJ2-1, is KAGVTQTPRYLIKTRGQQVTLSCSPISGHRSVSWYQQTPGQGLQFLFEYFSETQRNKGNFPGRFSGRQFSNSRSEMNVSTLELGDSALYLCASSPLTSGLIGNEQFFGPGTRLTVL.

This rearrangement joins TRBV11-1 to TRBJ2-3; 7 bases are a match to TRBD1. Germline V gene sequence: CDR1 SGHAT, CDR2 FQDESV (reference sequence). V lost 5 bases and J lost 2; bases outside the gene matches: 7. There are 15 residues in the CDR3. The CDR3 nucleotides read TGTGCCAGCAGCCCCGGACAGGAGTACACAGATACGCAGTATTTT. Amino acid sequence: CASSPGQEYTDTQYF. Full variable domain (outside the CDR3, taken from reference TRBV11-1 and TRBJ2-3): EAEVAQSPRYKITEKSQAVAFWCDPISGHATLYWYRQILGQGPELLVQFQDESVVDDSQLPKDRFSAERLKGVDSTLKIQPAELGDSAMYLCASSPGQEYTDTQYFGPGTRLTVL.

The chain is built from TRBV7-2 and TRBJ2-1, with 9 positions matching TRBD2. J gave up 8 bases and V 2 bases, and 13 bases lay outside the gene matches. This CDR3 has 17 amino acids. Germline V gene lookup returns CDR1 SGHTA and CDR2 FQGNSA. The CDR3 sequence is CASSLRASGITGDEQFF. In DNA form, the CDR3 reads TGTGCCAGCAGCTTACGGGCTAGCGGGATCACGGGGGATGAGCAGTTCTTC.

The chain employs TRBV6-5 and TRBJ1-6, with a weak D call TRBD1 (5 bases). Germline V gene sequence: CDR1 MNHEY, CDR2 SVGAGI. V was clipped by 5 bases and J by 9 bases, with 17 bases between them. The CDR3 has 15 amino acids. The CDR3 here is CASSGIGAYGSPLHF. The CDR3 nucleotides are TGTGCCAGCAGTGGGATCGGGGCGTACGGTTCACCCCTCCACTTT.

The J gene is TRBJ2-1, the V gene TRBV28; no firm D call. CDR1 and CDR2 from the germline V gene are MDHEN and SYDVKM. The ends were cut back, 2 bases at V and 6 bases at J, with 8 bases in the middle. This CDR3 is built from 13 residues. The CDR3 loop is CASSLGIFNEQFF. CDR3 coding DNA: TGTGCCAGCAGTTTAGGAATTTTCAATGAGCAGTTCTTC.

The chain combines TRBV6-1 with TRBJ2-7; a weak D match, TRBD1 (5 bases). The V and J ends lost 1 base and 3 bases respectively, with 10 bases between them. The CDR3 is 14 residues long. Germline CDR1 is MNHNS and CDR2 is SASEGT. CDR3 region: CASSEGGRNYEQYF. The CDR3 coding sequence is TGTGCCAGCAGTGAAGGGGGCAGAAACTACGAGCAGTACTTC.

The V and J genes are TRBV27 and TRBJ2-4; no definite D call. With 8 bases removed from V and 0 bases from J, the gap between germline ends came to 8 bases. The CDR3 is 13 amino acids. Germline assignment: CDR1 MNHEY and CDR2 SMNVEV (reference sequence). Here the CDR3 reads CASQKTAKNIQYF. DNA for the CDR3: TGTGCCAGCCAAAAGACAGCCAAAAACATTCAGTACTTC.

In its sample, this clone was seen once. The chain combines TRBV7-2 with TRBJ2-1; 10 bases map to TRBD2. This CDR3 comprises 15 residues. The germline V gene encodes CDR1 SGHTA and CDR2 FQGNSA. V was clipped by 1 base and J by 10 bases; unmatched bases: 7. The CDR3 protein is CASSLGLAGLPEQFF. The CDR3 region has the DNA TGTGCCAGCAGCTTAGGACTAGCGGGTCTCCCCGAGCAGTTCTTC.

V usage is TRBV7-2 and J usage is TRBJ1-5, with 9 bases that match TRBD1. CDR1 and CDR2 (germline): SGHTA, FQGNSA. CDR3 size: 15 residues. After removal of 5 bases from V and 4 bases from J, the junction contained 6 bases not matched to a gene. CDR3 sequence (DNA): TGTGCCAGCAGCATTTTGGACAGGGGAAATCAGCCCCAGCATTTT. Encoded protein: CASSILDRGNQPQHF.

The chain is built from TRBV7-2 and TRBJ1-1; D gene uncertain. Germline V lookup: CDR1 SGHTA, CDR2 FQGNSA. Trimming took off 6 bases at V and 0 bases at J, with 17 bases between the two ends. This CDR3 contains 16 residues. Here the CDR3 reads CASSLGPSEMNTEAFF. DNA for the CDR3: TGTGCCAGCAGTCTAGGGCCTAGCGAGATGAACACTGAAGCTTTCTTT.

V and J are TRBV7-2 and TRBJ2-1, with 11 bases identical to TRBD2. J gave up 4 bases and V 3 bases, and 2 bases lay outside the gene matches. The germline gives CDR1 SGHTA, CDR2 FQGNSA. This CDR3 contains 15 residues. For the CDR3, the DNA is TGTGCCAGCAGCTTGACTAGCGGGAAATACAATGAGCAGTTCTTC. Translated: CASSLTSGKYNEQFF. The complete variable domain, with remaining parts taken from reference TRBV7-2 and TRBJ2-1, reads GAGVSQSPSNKVTEKGKDVELRCDPISGHTALYWYRQSLGQGLEFLIYFQGNSAPDKSGLPSDRFSAERTGGSVSTLTIQRTQQEDSAVYLCASSLTSGKYNEQFFGPGTRLTVL.

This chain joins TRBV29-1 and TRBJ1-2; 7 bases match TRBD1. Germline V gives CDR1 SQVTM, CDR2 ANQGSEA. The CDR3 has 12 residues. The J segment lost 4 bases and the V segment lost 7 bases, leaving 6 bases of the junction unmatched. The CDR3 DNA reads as TGCAGCGCCGATGACAGGGTCTATGGCTACACCTTC. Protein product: CSADDRVYGYTF.

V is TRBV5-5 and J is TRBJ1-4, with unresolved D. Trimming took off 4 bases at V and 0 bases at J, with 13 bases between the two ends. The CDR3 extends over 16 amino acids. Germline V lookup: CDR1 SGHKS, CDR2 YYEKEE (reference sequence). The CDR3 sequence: CASSPGPAPTNEKLFF. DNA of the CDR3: TGTGCCAGCAGCCCTGGACCGGCCCCAACTAATGAAAAACTGTTTTTT. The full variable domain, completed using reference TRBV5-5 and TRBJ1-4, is DAGVTQSPTHLIKTRGQQVTLRCSPISGHKSVSWYQQVLGQGPQFIFQYYEKEERGRGNFPDRFSARQFPNYSSELNVNALLLGDSALYLCASSPGPAPTNEKLFFGSGTQLSVL.

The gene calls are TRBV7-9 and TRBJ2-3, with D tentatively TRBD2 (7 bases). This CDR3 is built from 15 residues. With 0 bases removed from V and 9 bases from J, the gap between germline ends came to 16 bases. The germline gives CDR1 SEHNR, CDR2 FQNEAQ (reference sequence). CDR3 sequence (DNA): TGTGCCAGCAGCTTAGCCGAAGGGGGGGGCAAAACGCAGTATTTT. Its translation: CASSLAEGGGKTQYF. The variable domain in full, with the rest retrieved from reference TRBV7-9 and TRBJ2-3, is DTGVSQNPRHKITKRGQNVTFRCDPISEHNRLYWYRQTLGQGPEFLTYFQNEAQLEKSRLLSDRFSAERPKGSFSTLEIQRTEQGDSAMYLCASSLAEGGGKTQYFGPGTRLTVL.

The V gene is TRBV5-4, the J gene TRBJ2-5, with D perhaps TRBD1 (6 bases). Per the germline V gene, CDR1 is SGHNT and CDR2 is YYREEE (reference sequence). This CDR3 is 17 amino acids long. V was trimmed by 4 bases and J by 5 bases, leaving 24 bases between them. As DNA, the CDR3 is TGTGCCAGCAGCCAGAATATAGAGGTCCCAGACAGGGAGACCCAGTACTTC. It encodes CASSQNIEVPDRETQYF.

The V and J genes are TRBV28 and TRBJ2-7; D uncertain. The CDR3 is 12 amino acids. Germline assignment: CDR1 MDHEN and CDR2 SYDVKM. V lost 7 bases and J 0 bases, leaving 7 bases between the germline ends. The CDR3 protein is CASMGLSYEQYF. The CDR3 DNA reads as TGTGCCAGCATGGGCCTCTCCTACGAGCAGTACTTC.

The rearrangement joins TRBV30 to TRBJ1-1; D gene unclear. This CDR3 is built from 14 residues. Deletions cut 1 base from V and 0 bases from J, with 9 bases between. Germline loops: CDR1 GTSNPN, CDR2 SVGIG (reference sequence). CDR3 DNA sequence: TGTGCCTGGAGTGCGGTATTCATGAACACTGAAGCTTTCTTT. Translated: CAWSAVFMNTEAFF. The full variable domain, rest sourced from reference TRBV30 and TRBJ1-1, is SQTIHQWPATLVQPVGSPLSLECTVEGTSNPNLYWYRQAAGRGLQLLFYSVGIGQISSEVPQNLSASRPQDRQFILSSKKLLLSDSGFYLCAWSAVFMNTEAFFGQGTRLTVV.

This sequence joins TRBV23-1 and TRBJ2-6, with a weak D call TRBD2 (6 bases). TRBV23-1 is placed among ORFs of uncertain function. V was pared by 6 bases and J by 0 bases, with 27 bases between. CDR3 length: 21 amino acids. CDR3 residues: CASRPKARLAQKRSGANVLTF. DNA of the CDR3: TGCGCCAGCAGACCCAAAGCACGTCTAGCGCAAAAACGCTCTGGGGCCAACGTCCTGACTTTC.

The CDR3 region is CASSSIAGLGGELFF. CDR3 coding DNA: TGTGCCAGTAGCTCTATAGCGGGACTGGGTGGGGAGCTGTTTTTT. The chain employs TRBV19 and TRBJ2-2, with 8 nucleotides matching TRBD2. The CDR3 runs 15 residues. Germline CDR1 reads LNHDA; CDR2 reads SQIVND (reference sequence). With V trimmed by 6 bases and J by 8 bases, 11 bases remained unmatched.

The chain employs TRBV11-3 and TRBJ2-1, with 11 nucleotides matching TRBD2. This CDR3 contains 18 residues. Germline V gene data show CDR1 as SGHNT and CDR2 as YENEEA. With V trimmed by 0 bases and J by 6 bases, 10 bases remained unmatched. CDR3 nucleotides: TGTGCCAGCAGCTTAGATCCCCTCCTAGCGGGGGGTATCAATGAGCAGTTCTTC. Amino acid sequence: CASSLDPLLAGGINEQFF.

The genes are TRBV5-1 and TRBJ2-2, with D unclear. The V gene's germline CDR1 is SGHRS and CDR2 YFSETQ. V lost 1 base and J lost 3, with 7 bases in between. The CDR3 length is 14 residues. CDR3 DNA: TGCGCCAGCAGCTTGTTGGCAGACACCGGGGAGCTGTTTTTT. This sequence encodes CASSLLADTGELFF.

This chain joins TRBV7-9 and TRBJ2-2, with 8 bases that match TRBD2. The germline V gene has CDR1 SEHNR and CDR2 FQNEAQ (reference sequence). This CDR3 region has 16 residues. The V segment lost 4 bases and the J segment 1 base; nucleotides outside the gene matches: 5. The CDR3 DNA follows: TGTGCCAGCAGCTCCCCACTAGCGGAGAACACCGGGGAGCTGTTTTTT. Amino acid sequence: CASSSPLAENTGELFF.

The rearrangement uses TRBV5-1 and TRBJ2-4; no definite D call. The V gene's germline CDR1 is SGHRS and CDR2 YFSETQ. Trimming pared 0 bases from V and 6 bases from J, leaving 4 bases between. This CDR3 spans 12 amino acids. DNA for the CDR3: TGCGCCAGCAGCTTGGGAGGAAACATTCAGTACTTC. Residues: CASSLGGNIQYF.

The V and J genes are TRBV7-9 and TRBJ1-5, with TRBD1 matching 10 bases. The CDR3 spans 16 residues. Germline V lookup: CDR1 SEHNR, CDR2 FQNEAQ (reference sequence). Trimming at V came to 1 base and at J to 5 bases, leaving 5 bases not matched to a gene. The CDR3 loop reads CASSLGLGTGDQPQHF. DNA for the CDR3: TGTGCCAGCAGCTTAGGTTTAGGGACAGGGGATCAGCCCCAGCATTTT.

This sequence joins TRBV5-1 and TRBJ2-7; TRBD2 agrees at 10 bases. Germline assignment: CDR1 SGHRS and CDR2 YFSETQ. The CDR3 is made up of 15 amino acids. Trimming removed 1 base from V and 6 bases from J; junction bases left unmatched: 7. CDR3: CASSLRAGGPSEQYF. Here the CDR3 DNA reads TGCGCCAGCAGCTTGCGAGCGGGAGGGCCAAGCGAGCAGTACTTC.

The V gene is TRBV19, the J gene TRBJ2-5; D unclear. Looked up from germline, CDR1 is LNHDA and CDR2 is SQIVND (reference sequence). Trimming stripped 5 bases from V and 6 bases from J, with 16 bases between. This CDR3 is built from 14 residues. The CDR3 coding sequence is TGTGCCAGTAGTGCGCCAGAGGATCGGAAGACCCAGTACTTC. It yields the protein CASSAPEDRKTQYF.

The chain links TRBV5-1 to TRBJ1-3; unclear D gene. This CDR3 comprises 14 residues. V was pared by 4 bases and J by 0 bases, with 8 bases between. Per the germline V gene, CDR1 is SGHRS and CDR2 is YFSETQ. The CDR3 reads CASSPSHSGNTIYF. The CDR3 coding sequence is TGCGCCAGCAGCCCCTCACACTCTGGAAACACCATATATTTT.